This TCR beta chain was captured in a study of blood T cell repertoires in COVID-19. Study summary: The cDNA or gDNA used as material had been derived from T cells, B-cell-depleted T cells, or PBMCs.

The CDR3 covers 15 residues. Germline V gene data show CDR1 as SGHTA and CDR2 as FQGNSA. After removal of 3 bases from V and 1 base from J, the junction contained 5 bases not matched to a gene. Original data processing: Estimation of nucleated cell counts relied on the amplification of reference gene primers. Clones were read by immunoSEQ multiplex PCR, and TCRdb kept only the in-frame ones, dropping some. V, J and clone size are those of that table, while D and trimming were read from the DNA. The top ten hold approximately 11% of the sample, which has roughly 150,000 clones, roughly four fifths seen once.

The rearrangement uses TRBV7-2 and TRBJ1-2; 7 nucleotides match TRBD1. The sequence derives from a man aged 70-80 years with active or convalescent COVID-19. Sequenced: peripheral blood. This CDR3 reads CASSFGDRDNYGYTF. The CDR3 coding sequence is TGTGCCAGCAGCTTCGGAGACAGGGATAACTATGGCTACACCTTC.